The present entry profiles one T cell receptor (beta chain) with its context. Its antigen remains unidentified. These data come from a study of shared clonotypes between healthy human individuals. Study-wide results and limits: Shared clonotypes: about 4.6% naive CD4, about 3.5% naive CD8, about 2.2% memory CD4, over 0.3% memory CD8.

The assay ran at deep level. Produced via immunoSEQ multiplex PCR; TCRdb's table is partial and in-frame only. The sample lists around 2.5 million clones, over 85% occurring once. This CDR3 region has 11 residues. CDR1 is DFQATT, CDR2 SNEGSKA, per germline (reference sequence). The chain is built from TRBV20-1 and TRBJ2-5; D unclear. The J call could be wrong; TRBJ2-7 is a better fit for the DNA end. The source is a man younger than 35 in good health. Some clones in this sample may be carry-over from other donors' samples. Sequencing input: naive CD4+ T cells from PBMCs. Subset indicated: CD45RA+ positively selected. The chain's CDR3 is CSASRPPEQYF. The CDR3 DNA reads as TGCAGTGCTAGTAGACCTCCCGAGCAGTACTTC.